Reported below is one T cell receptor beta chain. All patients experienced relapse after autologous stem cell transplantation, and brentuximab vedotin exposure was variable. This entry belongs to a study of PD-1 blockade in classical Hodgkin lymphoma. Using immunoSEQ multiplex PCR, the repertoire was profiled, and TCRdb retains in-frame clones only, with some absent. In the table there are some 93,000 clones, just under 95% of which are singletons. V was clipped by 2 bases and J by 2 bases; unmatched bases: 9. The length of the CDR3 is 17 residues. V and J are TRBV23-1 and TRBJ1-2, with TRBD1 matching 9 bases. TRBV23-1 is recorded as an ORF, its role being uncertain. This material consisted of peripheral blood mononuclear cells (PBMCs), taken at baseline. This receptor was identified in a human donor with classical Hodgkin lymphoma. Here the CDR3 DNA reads TGCGCCAGCAGTCAACCGAAGGGACAGGGAAGGAACTATGGCTACACCTTC. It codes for CASSQPKGQGRNYGYTF.